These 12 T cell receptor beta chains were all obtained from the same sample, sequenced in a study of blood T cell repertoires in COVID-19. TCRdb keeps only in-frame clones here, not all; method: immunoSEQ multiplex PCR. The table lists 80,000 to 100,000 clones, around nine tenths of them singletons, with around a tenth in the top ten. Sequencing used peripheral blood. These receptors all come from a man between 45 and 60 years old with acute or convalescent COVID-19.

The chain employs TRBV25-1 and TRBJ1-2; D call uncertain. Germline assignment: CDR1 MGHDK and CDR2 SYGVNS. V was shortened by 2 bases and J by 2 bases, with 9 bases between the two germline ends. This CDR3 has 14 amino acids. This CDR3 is CASSEIRRNYGYTF. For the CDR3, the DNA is TGTGCCAGCAGTGAAATTCGCCGGAACTATGGCTACACCTTC.

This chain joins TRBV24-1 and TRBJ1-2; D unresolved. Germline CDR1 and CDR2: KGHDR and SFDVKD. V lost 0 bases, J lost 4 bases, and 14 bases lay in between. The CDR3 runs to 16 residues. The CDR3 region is CATSDLNGHAIYGYTF. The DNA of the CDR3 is TGTGCCACCAGTGATTTGAATGGGCATGCCATCTATGGCTACACCTTC.

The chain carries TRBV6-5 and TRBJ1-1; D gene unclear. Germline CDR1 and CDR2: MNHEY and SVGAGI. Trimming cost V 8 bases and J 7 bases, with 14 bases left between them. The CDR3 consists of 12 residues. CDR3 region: CASGPGSFEAFF. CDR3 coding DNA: TGTGCCAGCGGCCCCGGGAGCTTTGAAGCTTTCTTT.

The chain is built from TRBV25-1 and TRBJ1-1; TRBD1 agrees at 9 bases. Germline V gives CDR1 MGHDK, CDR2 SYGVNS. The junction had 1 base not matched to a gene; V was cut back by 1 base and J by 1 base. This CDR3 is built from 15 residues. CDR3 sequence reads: CASSEWGQGNTEAFF. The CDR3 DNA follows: TGTGCCAGCAGTGAATGGGGACAGGGGAACACTGAAGCTTTCTTT.

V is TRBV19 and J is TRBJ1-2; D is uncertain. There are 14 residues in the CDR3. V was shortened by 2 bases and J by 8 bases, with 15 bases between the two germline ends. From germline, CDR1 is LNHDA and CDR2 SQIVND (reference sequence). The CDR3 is CASSIQSGRKGYTF. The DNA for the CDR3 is TGTGCCAGTAGTATACAATCCGGGAGAAAAGGCTACACCTTC.

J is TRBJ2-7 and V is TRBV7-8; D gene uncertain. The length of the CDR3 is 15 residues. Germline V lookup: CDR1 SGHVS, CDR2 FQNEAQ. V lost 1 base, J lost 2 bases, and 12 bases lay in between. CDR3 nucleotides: TGTGCCAGCAGCTTAGTTCCAGGAACGACCTACGAGCAGTACTTC. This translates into CASSLVPGTTYEQYF.

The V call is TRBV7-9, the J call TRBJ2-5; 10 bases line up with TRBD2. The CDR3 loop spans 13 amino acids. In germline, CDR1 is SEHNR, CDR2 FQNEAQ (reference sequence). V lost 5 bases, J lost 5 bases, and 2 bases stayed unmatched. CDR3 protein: CASSQREGETQYF. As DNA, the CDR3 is TGTGCCAGCAGCCAGCGGGAGGGGGAGACCCAGTACTTC. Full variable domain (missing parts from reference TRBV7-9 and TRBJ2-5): DTGVSQNPRHKITKRGQNVTFRCDPISEHNRLYWYRQTLGQGPEFLTYFQNEAQLEKSRLLSDRFSAERPKGSFSTLEIQRTEQGDSAMYLCASSQREGETQYFGPGTRLLVL.

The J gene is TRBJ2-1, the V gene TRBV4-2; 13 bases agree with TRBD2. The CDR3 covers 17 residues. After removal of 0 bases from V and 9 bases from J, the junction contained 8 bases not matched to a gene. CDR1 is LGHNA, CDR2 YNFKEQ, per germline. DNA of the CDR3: TGTGCCAGCAGCCAAGATTACACTAGCGGGAGGGACAGTGAGCAGTTCTTC. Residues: CASSQDYTSGRDSEQFF.

Here the CDR3 DNA reads TGCGCCAGCAGCGAGACAGGGTACAATCAGCCCCAGCATTTT. It translates to CASSETGYNQPQHF. The V call is TRBV5-1, the J call TRBJ1-5; 7 positions match TRBD1. The germline V gene has CDR1 SGHRS and CDR2 YFSETQ. The V and J ends lost 4 bases and 3 bases, in that order; junction bases with no gene match: 4. The CDR3 spans 14 residues.

CDR3 in amino acids: CASRKESGLYYGYTF. For the CDR3, the DNA is TGTGCCAGCCGGAAGGAATCCGGACTATACTATGGCTACACCTTC. This chain uses TRBV6-5 with TRBJ1-2; D not certain. This CDR3 comprises 15 residues. V shed 8 bases and J shed 3 bases, with 19 bases lying between them. The V gene's germline CDR1 is MNHEY and CDR2 SVGAGI.

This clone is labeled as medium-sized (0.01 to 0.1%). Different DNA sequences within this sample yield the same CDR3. The CDR3 DNA reads as TGCGCCAGCAGTGAGACCAGGACTAGCGGGAGCAACGAGCAGTACTTC. Its protein product is CASSETRTSGSNEQYF. The V call is TRBV10-1, the J call TRBJ2-7; 13 bases are a match to TRBD2. V was clipped by 2 bases and J by 5 bases; unmatched bases: 6. Germline loops: CDR1 WNHNN, CDR2 SYGVQD (reference sequence). This CDR3 region has 16 residues.

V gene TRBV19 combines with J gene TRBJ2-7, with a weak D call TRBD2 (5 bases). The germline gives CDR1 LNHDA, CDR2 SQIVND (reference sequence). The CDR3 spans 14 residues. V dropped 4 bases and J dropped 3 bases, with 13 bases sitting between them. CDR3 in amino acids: CASSTYDGSYEQYF. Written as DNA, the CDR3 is TGTGCCAGTAGTACCTATGATGGGAGCTACGAGCAGTACTTC.